This T cell receptor beta chain was captured by sequencing in a study of cytomegalovirus exposure and HLA in healthy donors. Study-wide findings and caveats: Sequencing depth across donors, presence/absence analyses assumed, was roughly uniform. There were a few CMV-associated chains whose specificity for CMV antigens was confirmed in vitro.

This CDR3 region has 15 residues. Losses at the gene ends were 3 bases for V and 8 bases for J; bases not matched to a gene: 5. Germline CDR1 reads SEHNR; CDR2 reads FQNEAQ (reference sequence). With respect to this clone: Its antigen remains unknown.

A multiplex PCR was run with 60 Vbeta primers and 13 Jbeta primers. Produced via immunoSEQ multiplex PCR; TCRdb's table is partial and in-frame only. The sample contains 170,000 or so clones, roughly 80% of which appear only once. This sequence joins TRBV7-9 and TRBJ2-1; 12 bases agree with TRBD1. Sequences were obtained from PBMCs. This clonotype originated in a man in his fifties or sixties in good health and CMV-seronegative. The CDR3 is CASSFWGQGADEQFF. The CDR3 DNA reads as TGTGCCAGCAGCTTCTGGGGACAGGGGGCTGATGAGCAGTTCTTC. Looking up the rest from reference TRBV7-9 and TRBJ2-1 gives the full variable domain: DTGVSQNPRHKITKRGQNVTFRCDPISEHNRLYWYRQTLGQGPEFLTYFQNEAQLEKSRLLSDRFSAERPKGSFSTLEIQRTEQGDSAMYLCASSFWGQGADEQFFGPGTRLTVL.